This T cell receptor beta chain was documented in a study of OX40 agonist ivuxolimab in advanced cancers. About the research overall: Dose-escalation patients suffered from hepatocellular carcinoma, melanoma, renal cell or head and neck cancer. Age averaged approximately 60 years (range about 20 to 80), and around 87% were male.

With autoimmune disease history or systemic immunosuppression, patients were excluded. Profiling relied on immunoSEQ multiplex PCR, and the TCRdb table lists in-frame clones only, not all of them. The sample lists approximately 100,000 clones; around 90% were seen once. Germline V lookup: CDR1 MNHEY, CDR2 SMNVEV (reference sequence). With 3 bases clipped from V and 3 bases from J, the junction kept 6 bases outside the gene matches. The CDR3 contains 16 residues. Findings and limits, study-wide: Average numbers of expanded clones were greater in CD8+ T cells than in CD4+.

A note on this clone: What it binds is unknown.

This TCR was sampled from an adult with an advanced solid tumor such as melanoma, head and neck, liver or kidney cancer. The V gene is TRBV27, the J gene TRBJ2-1, with TRBD1 matching over 9 bases. The specimen was CD4+ or CD8+ T cells sorted from blood, collected in a trial of the OX40 agonist ivuxolimab. CDR3 sequence (DNA): TGTGCCAGCAGTTTGACGACAGGGGGAAACTACAATGAGCAGTTCTTC. This codes for CASSLTTGGNYNEQFF.